Below, 32 T cell receptor beta chains from the same sample are listed, as sequenced in a study of cytomegalovirus exposure and HLA in healthy donors. 60 Vbeta and 13 Jbeta primers were used in PCR. Assay used: immunoSEQ multiplex PCR; TCRdb lists only in-frame clones, some missing. The sample shows 130,000 or so clones, around 80% of them seen only once. Sequences were obtained from PBMCs. All receptors come from a woman between 18 and 30 years old in good health and CMV-seronegative.

The rearrangement links TRBV7-2 to TRBJ1-2; possibly TRBD1 for D (5 bases). This CDR3 spans 14 amino acids. The ends were cut back, 0 bases at V and 8 bases at J, with 13 bases in the middle. Germline CDR1 SGHTA, CDR2 FQGNSA. The CDR3 DNA reads as TGTGCCAGCAGCTTAGCCGGGGGGGGAGCAGGCTACACCTTC. This codes for CASSLAGGGAGYTF.

The rearrangement joins TRBV6-5 to TRBJ1-5, with a possible D match to TRBD1 (6 bases). The ends were cut back, 0 bases at V and 5 bases at J, with 11 bases in the middle. This CDR3 contains 15 residues. The germline gives CDR1 MNHEY, CDR2 SVGAGI. The DNA of the CDR3 is TGTGCCAGCAGTTACTCAGGGACACCCGATCAGCCCCAGCATTTT. As protein: CASSYSGTPDQPQHF.

The V call is TRBV30, the J call TRBJ2-5; D gene unclear. Germline V gene data show CDR1 as GTSNPN and CDR2 as SVGIG (reference sequence). Trimming shortened V by 1 base and J by 4 bases, and 4 bases separated the two germline ends. There are 11 residues in the CDR3. The CDR3 here is CAWSGRETQYF. The DNA for the CDR3 is TGTGCCTGGAGTGGGAGAGAGACCCAGTACTTC. Full variable domain (remainder filled in from reference TRBV30 and TRBJ2-5): SQTIHQWPATLVQPVGSPLSLECTVEGTSNPNLYWYRQAAGRGLQLLFYSVGIGQISSEVPQNLSASRPQDRQFILSSKKLLLSDSGFYLCAWSGRETQYFGPGTRLLVL.

This clone was seen once. The V and J genes are TRBV9 and TRBJ2-5; TRBD2 matches at 8 bases. This CDR3 has 15 residues. V dropped 2 bases and J dropped 2; count of bases not matched to a gene: 5. CDR1 and CDR2 (germline): SGDLS, YYNGEE. Here the CDR3 DNA reads TGTGCCAGCAGCGTCGATAGCGGGATGCAAGAGACCCAGTACTTC. Residues: CASSVDSGMQETQYF.

This clone was observed once. J is TRBJ2-1 and V is TRBV7-9; 12 bases match TRBD2. The V gene's germline CDR1 is SEHNR and CDR2 FQNEAQ (reference sequence). The CDR3 covers 18 residues. The V and J ends lost 3 bases and 0 bases, in that order; junction bases with no gene match: 6. CDR3 nucleotides: TGTGCCAGCAGCTTGAGACTAGCGGGAGTTTACTCCTACAATGAGCAGTTCTTC. Amino acids: CASSLRLAGVYSYNEQFF.

V usage is TRBV6-4 and J usage is TRBJ2-5; D uncertain. Germline values: CDR1 MRHNA, CDR2 SNTAGT. The V and J ends lost 4 bases and 1 base respectively, with 7 bases between them. The CDR3 spans 13 residues. This chain's CDR3 is CASSVNFQETQYF. The CDR3 DNA sequence: TGTGCCAGCAGTGTTAACTTCCAAGAGACCCAGTACTTC.

V is TRBV5-1 and J is TRBJ2-3; 11 nucleotides agree with TRBD2. Germline V gene lookup returns CDR1 SGHRS and CDR2 YFSETQ. CDR3 length: 14 residues. V lost 5 bases, J lost 4 bases, and 3 bases stayed unmatched. CDR3 sequence reads: CASRRLAGSDTQYF. The CDR3 bases are TGCGCCAGCAGGAGACTAGCGGGATCAGATACGCAGTATTTT.

As regards this clone: Mismatch with germline at one junction end may stem from a read error. This chain connects TRBV29-1 to TRBJ2-7; D is perhaps TRBD1 (6 bases). Per germline, CDR1 SQVTM and CDR2 ANQGSEA. CDR3 length: 12 residues. CDR3 sequence: CSVSIQFGQQSF. In DNA form, the CDR3 reads TGCAGCGTTTCAATACAGTTCGGACAGCAGTCCTTC.

This rearrangement joins TRBV5-1 to TRBJ2-3; D remains unclear. Germline V gene sequence: CDR1 SGHRS, CDR2 YFSETQ. The ends were cut back, 0 bases at V and 1 base at J, with 12 bases in the middle. This CDR3 region has 16 residues. The CDR3 protein is CASSLERAWGTDTQYF. CDR3 DNA: TGCGCCAGCAGCTTGGAACGAGCGTGGGGCACAGATACGCAGTATTTT.

The J gene is TRBJ2-3, the V gene TRBV5-1, with 9 positions matching TRBD1. The trim removed 2 bases at V and 3 bases at J, leaving 4 bases unmatched. From germline, CDR1 is SGHRS and CDR2 YFSETQ. This CDR3 region has 15 residues. The CDR3 nucleotides read TGCGCCAGCAGCTTCCGGACAGGGGAAACAGATACGCAGTATTTT. Protein sequence: CASSFRTGETDTQYF. Together with reference TRBV5-1 and TRBJ2-3, the CDR3 gives the full variable domain: KAGVTQTPRYLIKTRGQQVTLSCSPISGHRSVSWYQQTPGQGLQFLFEYFSETQRNKGNFPGRFSGRQFSNSRSEMNVSTLELGDSALYLCASSFRTGETDTQYFGPGTRLTVL.

This chain uses TRBV6-5 with TRBJ1-3; D is unresolved. With 6 bases removed from V and 0 bases from J, the gap between germline ends came to 12 bases. Germline values: CDR1 MNHEY, CDR2 SVGAGI. This CDR3 region has 15 residues. The CDR3 here is CASSAEGDSGNTIYF. The CDR3 DNA follows: TGTGCCAGCAGCGCTGAGGGAGACTCTGGAAACACCATATATTTT.

This rearrangement joins TRBV2 to TRBJ1-2; a possible D gene is TRBD1 (6 bases). Trimming pared 8 bases from V and 7 bases from J, leaving 11 bases between. Germline CDR1 reads SNHLY; CDR2 reads FYNNEI. The CDR3 has 11 residues. As DNA, the CDR3 is TGTGCCAGCTCACAGGGCGGTGGCTACACCTTC. This sequence encodes CASSQGGGYTF.

CDR3 DNA sequence: TGCGCCAGCAGTCCCCAAACAGGGGTGAACACTGAAGCTTTCTTT. The encoded protein is CASSPQTGVNTEAFF. This rearrangement joins TRBV5-1 to TRBJ1-1, with TRBD1 matching 7 bases. V shed 5 bases, J shed 0 bases, and the junction held 7 bases outside the gene matches. Per germline, CDR1 SGHRS and CDR2 YFSETQ. This CDR3 spans 15 amino acids.

The V and J genes are TRBV5-5 and TRBJ1-4; the match to TRBD1 covers 11 bases. Trimming took 4 bases from V and 7 from J; bases not matched to a gene: 9. Germline V gives CDR1 SGHKS, CDR2 YYEKEE (reference sequence). The CDR3 is 16 amino acids. CDR3 sequence (DNA): TGTGCCAGCAGCATACGGACCGGGACAGGGGGTGAAAAACTGTTTTTT. Translation: CASSIRTGTGGEKLFF. Looking up the rest from reference TRBV5-5 and TRBJ1-4 gives the full variable domain: DAGVTQSPTHLIKTRGQQVTLRCSPISGHKSVSWYQQVLGQGPQFIFQYYEKEERGRGNFPDRFSARQFPNYSSELNVNALLLGDSALYLCASSIRTGTGGEKLFFGSGTQLSVL.

V gene TRBV18 combines with J gene TRBJ2-1, with 9 bases matching TRBD1. The germline CDR1 and CDR2 sequences are KGHSH and LQKENI. V shed 5 bases and J 4 bases; nucleotides not matched to a gene: 9. There are 16 residues in the CDR3. Here the CDR3 reads CASSETGTGIYNEQFF. Written as DNA, the CDR3 is TGTGCCAGCTCAGAGACCGGGACAGGGATATACAATGAGCAGTTCTTC. Filled out from reference TRBV18 and TRBJ2-1, the complete variable domain reads NAGVMQNPRHLVRRRGQEARLRCSPMKGHSHVYWYRQLPEEGLKFMVYLQKENIIDESGMPKERFSAEFPKEGPSILRIQQVVRGDSAAYFCASSETGTGIYNEQFFGPGTRLTVL.

The genes are TRBV30 and TRBJ1-5, with a weak D call TRBD1 (6 bases). The germline V gene encodes CDR1 GTSNPN and CDR2 SVGIG (reference sequence). Trimming cost V 0 bases and J 3 bases, with 9 bases left between them. CDR3 length equals 14 residues. The DNA of the CDR3 is TGTGCCTGGAGTGTAGGGGGATCCAATCAGCCCCAGCATTTT. Translation: CAWSVGGSNQPQHF. The whole variable domain, filled in from reference TRBV30 and TRBJ1-5, reads SQTIHQWPATLVQPVGSPLSLECTVEGTSNPNLYWYRQAAGRGLQLLFYSVGIGQISSEVPQNLSASRPQDRQFILSSKKLLLSDSGFYLCAWSVGGSNQPQHFGDGTRLSIL.

The V and J genes are TRBV4-2 and TRBJ2-7; 9 bases match TRBD2. The length of the CDR3 is 15 residues. The V segment lost 1 base and the J segment 6 bases; nucleotides outside the gene matches: 7. Looked up from germline, CDR1 is LGHNA and CDR2 is YNFKEQ. The CDR3 bases are TGTGCCAGCAGCCAAGGAGGCGGGAGGGCCGGCGAGCAGTACTTC. As protein: CASSQGGGRAGEQYF.

The rearrangement uses TRBV6-1 and TRBJ1-6; D remains ambiguous. Germline CDR1 is MNHNS and CDR2 is SASEGT. This CDR3 is built from 13 residues. Trimming pared 6 bases from V and 5 bases from J, leaving 8 bases between. In nucleotides, the CDR3 is TGTGCCAGCAGCCGGGTTGATAATTCACCCCTCCACTTT. This encodes CASSRVDNSPLHF.

The J gene is TRBJ2-5, the V gene TRBV7-9, with TRBD2 identical over 8 bases. Germline trimming cut 6 bases from V and 4 bases from J; bases unmatched to any gene: 10. This CDR3 contains 15 residues. Germline-derived CDR1 and CDR2 are SEHNR and FQNEAQ (reference sequence). This CDR3 reads CASRAGTSGPETQYF. The CDR3 DNA reads as TGTGCCAGCAGAGCCGGGACTAGTGGCCCAGAGACCCAGTACTTC.

Concerning this clone itself: One junction end disagrees with the germline gene, perhaps due to a read error. V is TRBV5-1 and J is TRBJ2-5; D possibly corresponds to TRBD2 (6 bases). This CDR3 contains 14 residues. The V gene's germline CDR1 is SGHRS and CDR2 YFSETQ. The DNA of the CDR3 is TGCGCCAGCAGCTTGGCCTTAGCGGAACCACCTAAGGACTTC. Amino acids: CASSLALAEPPKDF. Complete variable domain (other parts from reference TRBV5-1 and TRBJ2-5): KAGVTQTPRYLIKTRGQQVTLSCSPISGHRSVSWYQQTPGQGLQFLFEYFSETQRNKGNFPGRFSGRQFSNSRSEMNVSTLELGDSALYLCASSLALAEPPKDFGPGTRLLVL.

The chain couples TRBV6-6 to TRBJ1-5, with 10 bases matching TRBD1. The V gene's germline CDR1 is MNHNY and CDR2 SVGAGI (reference sequence). The V gene end was trimmed by 4 bases and the J gene end by 11 bases; junction bases not matched to a gene: 8. CDR3 length equals 14 residues. In DNA form, the CDR3 reads TGTGCCAGCAGTTCACGTGACAGGGGGCTGGCCCAGCATTTT. Its translation: CASSSRDRGLAQHF.

The chain joins TRBV19 to TRBJ2-4; 12 bases are a match to TRBD2. Germline values: CDR1 LNHDA, CDR2 SQIVND (reference sequence). This CDR3 contains 17 residues. With 5 bases clipped from V and 2 bases from J, the junction kept 7 bases outside the gene matches. The CDR3 region has the DNA TGTGCCAGTAGTGTGACTAGCGGGGGCGGGACCAAAAACATTCAGTACTTC. Translating gives CASSVTSGGGTKNIQYF.

The V call is TRBV4-1, the J call TRBJ2-3; 11 nucleotides align to TRBD2. CDR1 is MGHRA, CDR2 YSYEKL, per germline. After removal of 4 bases from V and 7 bases from J, the junction contained 13 bases not matched to a gene. The CDR3 consists of 17 residues. As DNA, the CDR3 is TGCGCCAGCAGCCTTAAGTCGGAAACTAGCGGGAGCTATACGCAGTATTTT. This encodes CASSLKSETSGSYTQYF.

This clone has only one observation. The chain employs TRBV7-6 and TRBJ1-5; D is possibly TRBD1 (6 bases). Germline CDR1 is SGHVS and CDR2 is FNYEAQ. V was cut by 1 base and J by 3 bases, with 16 bases left in between. This CDR3 spans 17 amino acids. The CDR3 reads CASSLEVAGAINQPQHF. The CDR3 nucleotides are TGTGCCAGCAGCTTAGAAGTGGCAGGGGCCATCAATCAGCCCCAGCATTTT.

This clone has at least ten counts. The V and J genes are TRBV5-1 and TRBJ1-1; D is perhaps TRBD1 (6 bases). V lost 0 bases and J 2 bases, leaving 11 bases between the germline ends. This CDR3 region has 15 residues. Germline CDR1 and CDR2: SGHRS and YFSETQ. The CDR3 region is CASSLVGAGNTEAFF. CDR3 DNA: TGCGCCAGCAGCTTGGTGGGGGCCGGAAACACTGAAGCTTTCTTT.

Here the CDR3 reads CASSETGIEDEQFF. DNA of the CDR3: TGTGCCAGCAGTGAAACAGGGATTGAGGATGAGCAGTTCTTC. The chain employs TRBV6-1 and TRBJ2-1, with D possibly being TRBD1 (6 bases). CDR1 and CDR2 (germline): MNHNS, SASEGT. Trimming stripped 2 bases from V and 8 bases from J, with 13 bases between. CDR3 length equals 14 residues.

This clone has a handful of counts. J is TRBJ2-7 and V is TRBV19; 13 bases agree with TRBD2. The CDR3 covers 14 residues. V lost 8 bases, J lost 2 bases, and 3 bases stayed unmatched. From germline, CDR1 is LNHDA and CDR2 SQIVND (reference sequence). CDR3 in amino acids: CASGTSGIPYEQYF. CDR3 sequence (DNA): TGTGCCAGTGGGACTAGCGGGATCCCCTACGAGCAGTACTTC.

The chain employs TRBV29-1 and TRBJ1-2; D remains ambiguous. Trimming took off 0 bases at V and 5 bases at J, with 13 bases between the two ends. Germline V CDR1 and CDR2: SQVTM, ANQGSEA. The CDR3 is 14 amino acids. The CDR3 here is CSVEDPGRPYGYTF. Written as DNA, the CDR3 is TGCAGCGTTGAAGATCCCGGCAGGCCATATGGCTACACCTTC.

This clone was detected only once. The chain links TRBV29-1 to TRBJ2-4; TRBD2 matches 12 bases. This CDR3 is built from 14 residues. Looked up from germline, CDR1 is SQVTM and CDR2 is ANQGSEA. V was clipped by 7 bases and J by 5 bases; unmatched bases: 6. The CDR3 coding sequence is TGCAGCGCAGGACTAGCGGGGCCAGAAAACATTCAGTACTTC. Translation gives CSAGLAGPENIQYF.

The CDR3 spells CASRGIGAGMNTEAFF. DNA of the CDR3: TGTGCCAGCAGGGGAATAGGGGCAGGCATGAACACTGAAGCTTTCTTT. The chain recombines TRBV2 with TRBJ1-1; tentatively, D is TRBD1 (5 bases). V shed 6 bases and J shed 0 bases, with 17 bases lying between them. Germline V lookup: CDR1 SNHLY, CDR2 FYNNEI. The CDR3 length is 16 residues.

V gene TRBV5-1 combines with J gene TRBJ1-2; 12 bases are shared with TRBD1. V shed 0 bases, J shed 8 bases, and the junction held 5 bases outside the gene matches. This CDR3 is 15 amino acids long. Looked up from germline, CDR1 is SGHRS and CDR2 is YFSETQ. The CDR3: CASSLEGQGAGGYTF. In DNA form, the CDR3 reads TGCGCCAGCAGCTTGGAGGGACAGGGGGCAGGGGGCTACACCTTC.

The chain employs TRBV6-1 and TRBJ2-7; the D gene is possibly TRBD1 (6 bases). V gave up 10 bases and J gave up 3 bases, with 22 bases separating them. Germline loops: CDR1 MNHNS, CDR2 SASEGT. CDR3 length: 15 residues. The CDR3 spells CAITTQWGRLYEQYF. The CDR3 region has the DNA TGTGCCATAACGACCCAATGGGGGCGACTCTACGAGCAGTACTTC.